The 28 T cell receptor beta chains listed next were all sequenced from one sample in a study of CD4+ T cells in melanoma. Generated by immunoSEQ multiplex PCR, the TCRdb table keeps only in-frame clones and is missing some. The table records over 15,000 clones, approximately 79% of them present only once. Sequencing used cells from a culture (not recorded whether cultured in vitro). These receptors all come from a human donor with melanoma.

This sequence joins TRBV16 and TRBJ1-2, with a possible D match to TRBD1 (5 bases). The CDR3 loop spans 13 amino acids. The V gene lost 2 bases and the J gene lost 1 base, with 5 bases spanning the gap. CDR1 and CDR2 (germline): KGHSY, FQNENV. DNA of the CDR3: TGTGCCAGCAGCCAAGGGGGTAACTATGGCTACACCTTC. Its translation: CASSQGGNYGYTF.

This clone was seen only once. Here the CDR3 reads CASSVAPTLLANVLTF. The DNA of the CDR3 is TGTGCCAGCAGCGTAGCTCCTACGCTCTTGGCCAACGTCCTGACTTTC. The V call is TRBV9, the J call TRBJ2-6; D is unclear. The CDR3 extends over 16 amino acids. Germline assignment: CDR1 SGDLS and CDR2 YYNGEE. The V and J ends lost 0 bases and 6 bases respectively, with 13 bases between them.

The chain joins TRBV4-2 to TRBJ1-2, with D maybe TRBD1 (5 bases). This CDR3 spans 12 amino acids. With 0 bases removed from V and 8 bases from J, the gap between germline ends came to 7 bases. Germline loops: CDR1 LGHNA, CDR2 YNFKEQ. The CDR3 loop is CASSQEGRGYTF. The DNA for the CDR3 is TGTGCCAGCAGCCAAGAGGGGCGGGGCTACACCTTC.

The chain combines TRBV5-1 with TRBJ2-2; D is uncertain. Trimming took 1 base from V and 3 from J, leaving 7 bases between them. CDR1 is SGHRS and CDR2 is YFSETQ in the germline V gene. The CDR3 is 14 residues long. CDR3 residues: CASSLNSDTGELFF. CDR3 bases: TGCGCCAGCAGCTTGAACAGCGACACCGGGGAGCTGTTTTTT.

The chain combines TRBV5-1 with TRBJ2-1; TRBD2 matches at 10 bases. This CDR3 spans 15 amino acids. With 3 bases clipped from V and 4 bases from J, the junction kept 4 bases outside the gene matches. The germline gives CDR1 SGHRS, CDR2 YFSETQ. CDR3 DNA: TGCGCCAGCAGCTCGAGCGGGGGGGGGTACAATGAGCAGTTCTTC. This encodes CASSSSGGGYNEQFF.

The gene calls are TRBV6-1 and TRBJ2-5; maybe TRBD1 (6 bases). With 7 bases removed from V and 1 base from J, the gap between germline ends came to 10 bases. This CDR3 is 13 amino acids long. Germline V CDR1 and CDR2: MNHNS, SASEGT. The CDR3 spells CASTRTAQETQYF. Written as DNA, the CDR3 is TGTGCCAGCACTAGGACAGCCCAAGAGACCCAGTACTTC.

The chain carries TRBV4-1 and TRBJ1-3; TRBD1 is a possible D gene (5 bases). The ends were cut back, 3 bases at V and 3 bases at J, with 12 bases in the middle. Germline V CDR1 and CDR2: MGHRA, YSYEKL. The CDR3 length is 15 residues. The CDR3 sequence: CASSQPGTDGNTIYF. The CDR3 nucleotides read TGCGCCAGCAGCCAGCCGGGGACTGATGGAAACACCATATATTTT.

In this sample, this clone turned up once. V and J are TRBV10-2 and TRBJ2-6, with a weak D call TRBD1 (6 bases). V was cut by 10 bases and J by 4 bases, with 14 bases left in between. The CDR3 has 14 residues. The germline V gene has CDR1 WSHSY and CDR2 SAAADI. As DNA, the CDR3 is TGCGCCATCTCCTCAGGGGTCGGGGCCAACGTCCTGACTTTC. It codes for CAISSGVGANVLTF.

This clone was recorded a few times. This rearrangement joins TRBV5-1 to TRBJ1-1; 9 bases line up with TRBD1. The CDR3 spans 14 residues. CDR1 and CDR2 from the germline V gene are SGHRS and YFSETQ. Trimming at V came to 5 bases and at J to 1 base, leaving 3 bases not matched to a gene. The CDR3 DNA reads TGCGCCAGCAGGGACAGGGGACAGAACACTGAAGCTTTCTTT. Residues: CASRDRGQNTEAFF. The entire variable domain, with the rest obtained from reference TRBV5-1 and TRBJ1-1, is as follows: KAGVTQTPRYLIKTRGQQVTLSCSPISGHRSVSWYQQTPGQGLQFLFEYFSETQRNKGNFPGRFSGRQFSNSRSEMNVSTLELGDSALYLCASRDRGQNTEAFFGQGTRLTVV.

The CDR3 here is CASSESVGRETQYF. The CDR3 nucleotides are TGTGCCAGCAGTGAGTCAGTAGGGAGAGAGACCCAGTACTTC. The gene calls are TRBV6-1 and TRBJ2-5; D is possibly TRBD2 (5 bases). This CDR3 spans 14 amino acids. Per the germline V gene, CDR1 is MNHNS and CDR2 is SASEGT. Trimming took 3 bases from V and 4 from J, leaving 12 bases between them.

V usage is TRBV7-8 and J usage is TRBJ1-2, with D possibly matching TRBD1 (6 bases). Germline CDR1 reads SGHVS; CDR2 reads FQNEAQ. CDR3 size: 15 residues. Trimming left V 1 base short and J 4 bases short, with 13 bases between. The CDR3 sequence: CASSLVLGGSYGYTF. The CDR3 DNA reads TGTGCCAGCAGCTTAGTCCTCGGGGGCTCCTATGGCTACACCTTC.

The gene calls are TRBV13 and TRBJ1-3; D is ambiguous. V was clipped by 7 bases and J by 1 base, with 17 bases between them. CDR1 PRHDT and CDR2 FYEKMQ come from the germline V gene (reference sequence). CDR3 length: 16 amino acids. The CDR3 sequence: CASTQRPVGSGNTIYF. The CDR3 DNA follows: TGTGCCAGCACCCAGCGACCCGTCGGGTCTGGAAACACCATATATTTT.

CDR3 in DNA: TGTGCCAGCAGTTACGGTTACCGGGGGGGGGCCGGGGAGCTGTTTTTT. Its protein is CASSYGYRGGAGELFF. The V gene is TRBV6-5, the J gene TRBJ2-2; 8 bases map to TRBD2. V lost 2 bases, J lost 6 bases, and 8 bases stayed unmatched. CDR1 and CDR2 from the germline V gene are MNHEY and SVGAGI. CDR3 length: 16 residues.

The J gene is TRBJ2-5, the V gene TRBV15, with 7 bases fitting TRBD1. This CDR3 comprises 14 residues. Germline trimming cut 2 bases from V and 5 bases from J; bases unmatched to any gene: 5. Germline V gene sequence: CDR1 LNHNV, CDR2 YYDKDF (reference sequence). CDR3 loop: CATSRQGVGETQYF. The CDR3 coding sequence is TGTGCCACCAGCAGACAGGGGGTTGGGGAGACCCAGTACTTC.

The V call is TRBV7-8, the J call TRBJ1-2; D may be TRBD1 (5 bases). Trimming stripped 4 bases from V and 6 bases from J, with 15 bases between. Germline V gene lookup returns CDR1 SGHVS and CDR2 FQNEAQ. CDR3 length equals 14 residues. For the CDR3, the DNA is TGTGCCAGCAGCTCTACCGGGACGGAAAATGGCTACACCTTC. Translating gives CASSSTGTENGYTF.

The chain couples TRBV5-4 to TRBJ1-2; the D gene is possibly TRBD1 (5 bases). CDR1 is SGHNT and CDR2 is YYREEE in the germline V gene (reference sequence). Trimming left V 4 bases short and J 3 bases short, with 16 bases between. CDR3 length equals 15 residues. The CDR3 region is CASSTHTMTDYGYTF. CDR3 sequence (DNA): TGTGCCAGCAGCACTCATACGATGACAGACTATGGCTACACCTTC.

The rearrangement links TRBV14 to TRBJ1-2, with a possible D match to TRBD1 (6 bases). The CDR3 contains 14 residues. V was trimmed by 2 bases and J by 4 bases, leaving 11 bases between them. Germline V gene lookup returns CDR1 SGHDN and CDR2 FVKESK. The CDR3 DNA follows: TGTGCCAGCAGCCAAATGGACAGCTTCTATGGCTACACCTTC. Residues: CASSQMDSFYGYTF.

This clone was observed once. Here the CDR3 reads CAWSVPGYEQYF. In DNA, the CDR3 is TGTGCCTGGAGTGTACCTGGCTACGAGCAGTACTTC. This sequence joins TRBV30 and TRBJ2-7; D remains ambiguous. Germline V lookup: CDR1 GTSNPN, CDR2 SVGIG (reference sequence). V gave up 0 bases and J gave up 3 bases, with 6 bases separating them. This CDR3 has 12 residues.

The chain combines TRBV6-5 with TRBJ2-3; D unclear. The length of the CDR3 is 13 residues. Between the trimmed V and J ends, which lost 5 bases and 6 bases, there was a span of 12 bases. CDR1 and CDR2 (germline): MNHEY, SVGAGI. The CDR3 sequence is CASSPPVGDTQYF. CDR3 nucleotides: TGTGCCAGCAGTCCCCCGGTTGGGGATACGCAGTATTTT.

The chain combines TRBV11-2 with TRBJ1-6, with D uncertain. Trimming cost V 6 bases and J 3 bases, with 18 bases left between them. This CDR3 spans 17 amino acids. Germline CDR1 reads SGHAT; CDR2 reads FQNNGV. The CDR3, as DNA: TGTGCCAGCAGACCTGCGGTGGGGTATTACTATAATTCACCCCTCCACTTT. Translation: CASRPAVGYYYNSPLHF. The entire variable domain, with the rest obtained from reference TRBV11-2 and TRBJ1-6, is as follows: EAGVAQSPRYKIIEKRQSVAFWCNPISGHATLYWYQQILGQGPKLLIQFQNNGVVDDSQLPKDRFSAERLKGVDSTLKIQPAKLEDSAVYLCASRPAVGYYYNSPLHFGNGTRLTVT.

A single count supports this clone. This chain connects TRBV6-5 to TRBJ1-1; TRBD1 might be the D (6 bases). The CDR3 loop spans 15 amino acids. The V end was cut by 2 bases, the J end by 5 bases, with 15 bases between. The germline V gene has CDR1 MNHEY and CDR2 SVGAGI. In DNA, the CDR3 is TGTGCCAGCAGTTACACGACAGACAGGTGGACTGAAGCTTTCTTT. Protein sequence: CASSYTTDRWTEAFF.

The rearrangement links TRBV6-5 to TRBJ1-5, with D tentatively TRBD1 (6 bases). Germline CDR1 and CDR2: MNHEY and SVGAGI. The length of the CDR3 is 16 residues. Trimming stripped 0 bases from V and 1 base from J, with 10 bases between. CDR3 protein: CASSYSGGLSNQPQHF. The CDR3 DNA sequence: TGTGCCAGCAGTTACTCGGGGGGGCTCAGCAATCAGCCCCAGCATTTT.

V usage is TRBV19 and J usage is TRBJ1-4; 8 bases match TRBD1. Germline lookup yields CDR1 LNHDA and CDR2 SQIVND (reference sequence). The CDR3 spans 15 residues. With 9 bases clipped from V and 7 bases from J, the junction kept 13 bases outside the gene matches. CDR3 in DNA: TGTGCCAGCTCAGGGGGCCGGGGGTTTGGTGAAAAACTGTTTTTT. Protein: CASSGGRGFGEKLFF.

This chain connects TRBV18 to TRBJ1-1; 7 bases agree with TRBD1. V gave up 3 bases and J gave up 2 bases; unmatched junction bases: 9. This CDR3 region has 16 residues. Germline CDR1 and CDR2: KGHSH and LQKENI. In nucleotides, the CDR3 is TGTGCCAGCTCACCCGGACAGGTCTTGGTCAACACTGAAGCTTTCTTT. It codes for CASSPGQVLVNTEAFF.

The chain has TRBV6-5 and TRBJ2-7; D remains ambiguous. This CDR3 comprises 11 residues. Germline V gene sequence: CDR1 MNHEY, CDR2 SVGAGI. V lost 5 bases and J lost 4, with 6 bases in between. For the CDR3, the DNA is TGTGCCAGCAGTGAAGGGTACGAGCAGTACTTC. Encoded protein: CASSEGYEQYF.

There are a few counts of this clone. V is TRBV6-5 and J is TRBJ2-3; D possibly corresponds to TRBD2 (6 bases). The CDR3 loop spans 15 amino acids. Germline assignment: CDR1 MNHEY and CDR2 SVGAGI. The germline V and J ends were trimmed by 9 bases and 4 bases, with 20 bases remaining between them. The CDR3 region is CASGRGGDRADTQYF. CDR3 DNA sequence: TGTGCCAGTGGAAGAGGAGGGGATCGGGCAGATACGCAGTATTTT.

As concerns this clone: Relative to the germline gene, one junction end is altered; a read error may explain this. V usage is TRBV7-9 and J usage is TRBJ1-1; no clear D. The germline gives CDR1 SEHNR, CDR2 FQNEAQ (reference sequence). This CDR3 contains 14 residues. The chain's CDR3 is CASGLGFLNTEAFF. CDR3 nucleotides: TGTGCCAGCGGCTTAGGTTTTTTGAACACTGAAGCTTTCTTT.

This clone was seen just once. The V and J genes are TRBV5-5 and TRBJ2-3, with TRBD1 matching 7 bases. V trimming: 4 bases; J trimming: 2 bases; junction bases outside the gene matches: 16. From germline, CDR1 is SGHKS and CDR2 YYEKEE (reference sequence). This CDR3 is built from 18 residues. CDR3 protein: CASSIVDLGDRVTDTQYF. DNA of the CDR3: TGTGCCAGCAGCATAGTCGACCTTGGTGACAGGGTCACAGATACGCAGTATTTT.